This T cell receptor (beta chain) was obtained from a study of blood T cell repertoires in COVID-19. Study summary: Spain, Italy and the United States supplied samples that represented acute and convalescent COVID-19. The analysed material was cDNA or gDNA that came from T cells, B-cell-depleted T cells, or PBMCs.

TCRdb keeps only in-frame clones here, not all; method: immunoSEQ multiplex PCR. The table includes around 91,000 clones, around 74% detected once. With 5 bases removed from V and 0 bases from J, the gap between germline ends came to 16 bases. The CDR3 is 16 residues long. CDR1 and CDR2 from the germline V gene are SGHTS and YDEGEE. This chain joins TRBV5-8 and TRBJ2-3; D remains ambiguous. The sequence derives from a woman of 80 years or more with active or convalescent COVID-19. The sample comprised peripheral blood. The CDR3 coding sequence is TGTGCCAGCAGTCCCCGCGCCCCGTCAAGCACAGATACGCAGTATTTT. It yields the protein CASSPRAPSSTDTQYF.